These 19 T cell receptor beta chains originate from one sample sequenced in a study of shared clonotypes between healthy human individuals. Using immunoSEQ multiplex PCR, the repertoire was profiled, and TCRdb retains in-frame clones only, with some absent. This table holds under 850,000 clones, 55% to 75% found once. The sequenced sample consisted of memory CD4+ T cells sorted from blood. Indicated subset: CD45RA-negative fraction. Receptors originate from a woman in her twenties or thirties in good health.

This chain links TRBV6-1 with TRBJ1-4, with D unclear. The CDR3 is 14 amino acids. The germline V gene has CDR1 MNHNS and CDR2 SASEGT. V was cut by 1 base and J by 8 bases, with 11 bases left in between. CDR3 sequence: CASSEVLAGEKLFF. The CDR3 coding sequence is TGTGCCAGCAGTGAAGTGTTAGCAGGCGAAAAACTGTTTTTT.

V usage is TRBV19 and J usage is TRBJ1-5; D gene uncertain. The germline gives CDR1 LNHDA, CDR2 SQIVND (reference sequence). Trimming took off 3 bases at V and 9 bases at J, with 12 bases between the two ends. The CDR3 runs to 13 residues. The CDR3 protein is CASSISSRPPQHF. The CDR3 coding sequence is TGTGCCAGTAGTATTTCGTCTCGGCCGCCCCAGCATTTT.

The table lists this clone with a count of one. V is TRBV19 and J is TRBJ1-5; possible D gene TRBD1, 6 bases. The CDR3 totals 15 residues. The V and J ends lost 2 bases and 8 bases respectively, with 16 bases between them. Germline V gives CDR1 LNHDA, CDR2 SQIVND (reference sequence). CDR3 DNA: TGTGCCAGTAGTATATGGAGACAGGTCCTTGAGCCCCAGCATTTT. It codes for CASSIWRQVLEPQHF.

J is TRBJ2-2 and V is TRBV10-3; D is ambiguous. Trimming took 0 bases from V and 7 from J, leaving 12 bases between them. Germline-derived CDR1 and CDR2 are ENHRY and SYGVKD. The CDR3 extends over 15 amino acids. DNA for the CDR3: TGTGCCATCAGTGAGTCAAGCCGCCAGGTCGGGGAGCTGTTTTTT. Translated, it gives CAISESSRQVGELFF.

The rearrangement links TRBV28 to TRBJ1-3; D possibly corresponds to TRBD1 (6 bases). Looked up from germline, CDR1 is MDHEN and CDR2 is SYDVKM. V lost 4 bases and J lost 6, with 19 bases in between. The CDR3 length is 16 residues. CDR3 nucleotide sequence: TGTGCCAGCAGTTCTCTGGGCAGGGGTCATGTAAACACCATATATTTT. Residues: CASSSLGRGHVNTIYF.

Here the CDR3 DNA reads TGTGCCAGCAGCAACAGGGAAGGCGAGCAGTACTTC. Its translation is CASSNREGEQYF. This rearrangement joins TRBV27 to TRBJ2-7, with D possibly matching TRBD1 (6 bases). Germline V gives CDR1 MNHEY, CDR2 SMNVEV (reference sequence). V lost 6 bases and J 6 bases, leaving 12 bases between the germline ends. The CDR3 covers 12 residues.

The rearrangement joins TRBV5-8 to TRBJ1-1; perhaps TRBD1 as D (5 bases). The germline V gene encodes CDR1 SGHTS and CDR2 YDEGEE. The V and J ends lost 7 bases and 7 bases respectively, with 14 bases between them. This CDR3 comprises 12 residues. The CDR3 bases are TGTGCCAGCCGAGGGGAGGGAGGTGAAGCTTTCTTT. Translated, it gives CASRGEGGEAFF.

This clone was counted at least ten times. The chain joins TRBV7-6 to TRBJ2-1; tentatively, D is TRBD1 (6 bases). CDR1 is SGHVS, CDR2 FNYEAQ, per germline. The CDR3 has 17 residues. The germline V and J ends were trimmed by 5 bases and 12 bases, with 29 bases remaining between them. The CDR3 reads CASSPLGAGPAGGRQFF. The CDR3 DNA reads as TGTGCCAGCAGCCCCCTGGGGGCGGGCCCTGCCGGCGGTCGGCAGTTCTTC. Full variable domain (missing parts from reference TRBV7-6 and TRBJ2-1): GAGVSQSPRYKVTKRGQDVALRCDPISGHVSLYWYRQALGQGPEFLTYFNYEAQQDKSGLPNDRFSAERPEGSISTLTIQRTEQRDSAMYRCASSPLGAGPAGGRQFFGPGTRLTVL.

The chain links TRBV7-3 to TRBJ2-6, with D unclear. V lost 2 bases, J lost 0 bases, and 5 bases lay in between. The CDR3 runs to 15 residues. Germline values: CDR1 SGHTA, CDR2 FQGTGA. CDR3 amino acids: CASSLGLSGANVLTF. The CDR3 coding sequence is TGTGCCAGCAGCTTAGGCCTCTCTGGGGCCAACGTCCTGACTTTC.

This clone turned up a few times. Within the sample, other DNA sequences also encode this same CDR3. This chain links TRBV29-1 with TRBJ2-1; TRBD2 agrees at 8 bases. V lost 5 bases and J lost 4; bases outside the gene matches: 4. The CDR3 is 13 amino acids. The germline V gene has CDR1 SQVTM and CDR2 ANQGSEA. The CDR3 nucleotides are TGCAGCGTTCGGGAGGGCGGTTACAATGAGCAGTTCTTC. Protein product: CSVREGGYNEQFF.

This clone showed up many times. This sequence joins TRBV27 and TRBJ1-2, with 10 bases matching TRBD1. V lost 4 bases, J lost 2 bases, and 10 bases stayed unmatched. Germline CDR1 and CDR2: MNHEY and SMNVEV (reference sequence). CDR3 length: 17 amino acids. The CDR3 DNA follows: TGTGCCAGCAGTTCCGCCGGGACAGGGGATGTAAACTATGGCTACACCTTC. Encoded protein: CASSSAGTGDVNYGYTF.

The chain combines TRBV7-3 with TRBJ1-1; the D gene is possibly TRBD1 (5 bases). The germline V gene has CDR1 SGHTA and CDR2 FQGTGA. This CDR3 comprises 14 residues. The V gene lost 6 bases and the J gene lost 1 base, with 12 bases spanning the gap. The CDR3 DNA reads TGTGCCAGCAGTATGGGAGGGGCGAACACTGAAGCTTTCTTT. This translates into CASSMGGANTEAFF.

The chain is built from TRBV14 and TRBJ2-7, with D perhaps matching TRBD1 (5 bases). The germline CDR1 and CDR2 sequences are SGHDN and FVKESK. The CDR3 extends over 17 amino acids. Between the trimmed V and J ends, which lost 0 bases and 1 base, there was a span of 16 bases. CDR3 sequence (DNA): TGTGCCAGCAGCCAAGACACCGACTTAGGGGCTTCCTACGAGCAGTACTTC. As protein: CASSQDTDLGASYEQYF. Complete variable domain (other parts from reference TRBV14 and TRBJ2-7): EAGVTQFPSHSVIEKGQTVTLRCDPISGHDNLYWYRRVMGKEIKFLLHFVKESKQDESGMPNNRFLAERTGGTYSTLKVQPAELEDSGVYFCASSQDTDLGASYEQYFGPGTRLTVT.

The chain couples TRBV9 to TRBJ2-5; 9 bases map to TRBD2. Germline loops: CDR1 SGDLS, CDR2 YYNGEE. Unmatched junction bases numbered 6, after V lost 5 bases and J lost 1 base. This CDR3 region has 15 residues. CDR3 nucleotide sequence: TGTGCCAGCAGTTTCGGGACTAGCCGCCAAGAGACCCAGTACTTC. Translating it yields CASSFGTSRQETQYF.

As regards this clone: The same CDR3 also results from other DNA sequences found in this sample. The J gene is TRBJ2-1, the V gene TRBV5-1, with 7 bases identical to TRBD2. CDR3 length equals 14 residues. The germline CDR1 and CDR2 sequences are SGHRS and YFSETQ. The J segment lost 9 bases and the V segment lost 1 base, leaving 7 bases of the junction unmatched. CDR3 sequence reads: CASSLLAGEGEQFF. Written as DNA, the CDR3 is TGCGCCAGCAGCTTGCTCGCGGGAGAAGGTGAGCAGTTCTTC.

This chain uses TRBV6-1 with TRBJ1-4, with D perhaps matching TRBD1 (5 bases). The germline V gene encodes CDR1 MNHNS and CDR2 SASEGT. V was shortened by 0 bases and J by 3 bases, with 11 bases between the two germline ends. The CDR3 extends over 16 amino acids. CDR3 amino acids: CASSEARGTANEKLFF. CDR3 in DNA: TGTGCCAGCAGTGAAGCGCGTGGGACGGCTAATGAAAAACTGTTTTTT.

This chain links TRBV19 with TRBJ2-7, with 8 bases lining up with TRBD1. V lost 5 bases and J lost 5; bases outside the gene matches: 11. This CDR3 contains 15 residues. Per germline, CDR1 LNHDA and CDR2 SQIVND (reference sequence). The CDR3 region is CASSEPGQGFDEQYF. In nucleotides, the CDR3 is TGTGCCAGTAGTGAACCCGGACAGGGTTTTGACGAGCAGTACTTC.

Here the CDR3 reads CAVGGGQGSLLGGELFF. The CDR3 DNA follows: TGTGCCGTTGGAGGGGGACAGGGGTCTCTCTTAGGCGGGGAGCTGTTTTTT. This chain uses TRBV2 with TRBJ2-2, with 10 bases aligning to TRBD1. V shed 11 bases, J shed 7 bases, and the junction held 19 bases outside the gene matches. The length of the CDR3 is 17 residues. The V gene's germline CDR1 is SNHLY and CDR2 FYNNEI.

The CDR3 region has the DNA TGCGCCAGCGGTGCGGGGGTGATCAACACCGGGGAGCTGTTTTTT. It translates to CASGAGVINTGELFF. This chain uses TRBV5-1 with TRBJ2-2; 7 positions match TRBD2. Germline-derived CDR1 and CDR2 are SGHRS and YFSETQ. Germline trimming cut 7 bases from V and 2 bases from J; bases unmatched to any gene: 8. The CDR3 consists of 15 residues.